This TCR beta chain is drawn from a study of blood T cell repertoires in COVID-19. Under the authors' procedure: Nucleated cell number was recorded as an estimate derived from reference gene primer amplification. TCRdb's copy holds only in-frame clones and misses some; the assay was immunoSEQ multiplex PCR. That table supplies the V and J calls and clone size; D and trimming were determined from the DNA. The sample has about 62,000 clones, roughly nine tenths seen once. Seattle participants joined during active infection and were tracked over time. The junction had 16 bases not matched to a gene; V was cut back by 5 bases and J by 6 bases. Germline V gene sequence: CDR1 SGHVS, CDR2 FNYEAQ. This CDR3 region has 18 residues.

This chain uses TRBV7-6 with TRBJ2-7, with 13 bases fitting TRBD2. The source of this sequence is a woman aged 55-70 years with COVID-19, enrolled during active disease. The sample consisted of peripheral blood. CDR3 sequence reads: CASSGGTSGNVRLGEQYF. The CDR3 bases are TGTGCCAGCAGCGGTGGGACTAGCGGGAATGTAAGGCTTGGCGAGCAGTACTTC.